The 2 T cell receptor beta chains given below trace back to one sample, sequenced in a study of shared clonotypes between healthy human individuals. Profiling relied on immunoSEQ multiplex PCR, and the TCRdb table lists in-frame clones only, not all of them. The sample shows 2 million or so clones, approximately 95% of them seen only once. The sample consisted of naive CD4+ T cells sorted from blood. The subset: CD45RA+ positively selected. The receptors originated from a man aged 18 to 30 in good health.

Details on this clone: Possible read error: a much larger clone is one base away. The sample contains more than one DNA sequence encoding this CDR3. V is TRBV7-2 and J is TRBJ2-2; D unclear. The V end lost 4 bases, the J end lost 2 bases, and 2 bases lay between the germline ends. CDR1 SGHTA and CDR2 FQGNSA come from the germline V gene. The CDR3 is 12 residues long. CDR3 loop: CASSSNTGELFF. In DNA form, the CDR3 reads TGTGCCAGCAGCTCAAACACCGGGGAGCTGTTTTTT.

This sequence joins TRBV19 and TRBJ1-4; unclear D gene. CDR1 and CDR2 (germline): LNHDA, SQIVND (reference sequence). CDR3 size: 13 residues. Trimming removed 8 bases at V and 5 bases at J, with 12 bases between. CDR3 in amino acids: CASSPGRNEKLFF. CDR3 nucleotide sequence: TGTGCCAGTTCCCCTGGGCGGAATGAAAAACTGTTTTTT.